This T cell receptor (beta chain) was sequenced for a study of beta chain features in type 1 diabetes. General observations from the study: Possibly, sequencing cDNA over-represented cells that had high TCR expression levels. For patients, the naive, central memory and Treg TCRB repertoires appeared more alike than for healthy donors. All four CD4+ subsets from Type 1 diabetes patients carried moderately but significantly shorter TCRB CDR3s.

Every bit of the isolated RNA underwent reverse transcription, so sequencing read expressed TCRB transcripts. TCRdb's table, derived via immunoSEQ multiplex PCR, lists solely in-frame clones and lacks some. This sample has fewer than 450,000 clones, with roughly 13% found just once. Germline CDR1 reads ENHRY; CDR2 reads SYGVKD. With 5 bases removed from V and 5 bases from J, the gap between germline ends came to 9 bases. CDR3 size: 12 residues. This clone showed up just a few times. The antigen is not known. This rearrangement joins TRBV10-3 to TRBJ2-5; D remains unclear. This clonotype was sampled from a woman aged 18-29 years with type 1 diabetes. The sample consisted of naive CD4+ T cells from blood. The CDR3 spells CAISIAGETQYF. In DNA form, the CDR3 reads TGTGCCATCAGTATAGCCGGGGAGACCCAGTACTTC.